This entry describes one T cell receptor (beta chain). Participant-reported clinical history was the basis for cohort assignment. Authors' analysis steps: Amplification from reference gene primers served as the basis for estimated nucleated cell counts. Assay: immunoSEQ multiplex PCR; the TCRdb copy retains only in-frame clones and omits some. V and J calls plus clone size are reproduced from that table; the DNA served to infer D and trimming. Among approximately 150,000 clones, approximately 86% were seen once, and the ten largest hold approximately 18%. The CDR3 length is 16 residues. With 4 bases removed from V and 5 bases from J, the gap between germline ends came to 20 bases. Germline loops: CDR1 SGHRS, CDR2 YFSETQ. This record comes from a study of blood T cell repertoires in COVID-19.

Sequencing used PBMCs or T cells enriched from blood (not recorded which). This chain connects TRBV5-1 to TRBJ2-3; possible D gene TRBD2, 7 bases. The source is a man between 60 and 75 years old who had recovered from COVID-19. The CDR3 nucleotides are TGCGCCAGCAGCCCGTCCGGAGGGGGGGTGATAGATACGCAGTATTTT. This encodes CASSPSGGGVIDTQYF.